This entry concerns a single TCR beta chain. The target antigen is unknown. The germline V gene encodes CDR1 MGHRA and CDR2 YSYEKL. V was shortened by 2 bases and J by 2 bases, with 12 bases between the two germline ends. This CDR3 comprises 16 residues. This sample was included in a study of cytomegalovirus exposure and HLA in healthy donors. 60 Vbeta and 13 Jbeta primers were used in PCR. TCRdb keeps only in-frame clones here, not all; method: immunoSEQ multiplex PCR. The repertoire consists of under 150,000 clones, with roughly 80% occurring once and the leading ten covering 6.7%. General observations from the study: Analyses of presence/absence relied on an assumption of roughly uniform sequencing depth across donors. In a later analysis, 15,000 to 20,000 TCR beta sequences were associated with HLA alleles at 0.05 false discovery rate.

What was sequenced was PBMCs. The TCR was taken from a woman aged 40 to 49 in good health and CMV-seropositive. The V and J genes are TRBV4-1 and TRBJ2-2, with D maybe TRBD2 (6 bases). The CDR3 spells CASSQYPGTNTGELFF. As DNA, the CDR3 is TGCGCCAGCAGCCAATACCCCGGGACTAACACCGGGGAGCTGTTTTTT.